This T cell receptor (beta chain) was retrieved from a study of OX40 agonist ivuxolimab in advanced cancers. This CDR3 is 15 amino acids long. The ends lost 6 bases at V and 4 bases at J; junction bases unmatched: 8. Germline assignment: CDR1 SGHTA and CDR2 FQGTGA. Clones were read by immunoSEQ multiplex PCR, and TCRdb kept only the in-frame ones, dropping some. The data show about 72,000 clones, around 90% seen once. This sequence was found in an adult with an advanced solid tumor such as melanoma, head and neck, liver or kidney cancer. The sequenced sample was CD4+ or CD8+ T cells sorted from blood, obtained in a trial of the OX40 agonist ivuxolimab. The chain carries TRBV7-3 and TRBJ2-2; the match to TRBD2 covers 7 bases. The CDR3 here is CASSTSGAGTGELFF. CDR3 nucleotides: TGTGCCAGCAGTACAAGCGGGGCGGGCACCGGGGAGCTGTTTTTT.